This T cell receptor beta chain is drawn from a study of OX40 agonist ivuxolimab in advanced cancers. Study summary: Dose-escalation subjects each had hepatocellular carcinoma, melanoma, renal cell or head and neck cancer.

Study-wide results and limits: The specificity for antigen of the expanded peripheral T cells was not determined. Clonal expansion was seen in CD4+ and CD8+ blood T cells by week 6 at 0.1 to 3.0 mg/kg. Expanded clones were, on average, more numerous among CD8+ T cells than CD4+.

Comments on this clone: Antigen specificity is unknown.

Data came from immunoSEQ multiplex PCR; TCRdb stores just in-frame clones and leaves some out. The table lists 68,000 or so clones, roughly 80% of them singletons. The specimen was CD4+ or CD8+ T cells sorted from blood, collected in a trial of the OX40 agonist ivuxolimab. The sequence derives from an adult with an advanced solid tumor such as melanoma, head and neck, liver or kidney cancer.

The CDR3 is CASSGGYPGRAGDTQYF. CDR3 DNA sequence: TGTGCCAGCAGCGGAGGCTACCCCGGGAGGGCCGGGGATACGCAGTATTTT. The V gene is TRBV9, the J gene TRBJ2-3; 8 bases are shared with TRBD2. Germline-derived CDR1 and CDR2 are SGDLS and YYNGEE. The J segment lost 6 bases and the V segment lost 3 bases, leaving 15 bases of the junction unmatched. This CDR3 region has 17 residues. Filled out from reference TRBV9 and TRBJ2-3, the complete variable domain reads DSGVTQTPKHLITATGQRVTLRCSPRSGDLSVYWYQQSLDQGLQFLIQYYNGEERAKGNILERFSAQQFPDLHSELNLSSLELGDSALYFCASSGGYPGRAGDTQYFGPGTRLTVL.